The 22 T cell receptor beta chains in this list originate from one sample, sequenced in a study of metastatic and nonmetastatic thyroid tumors. TCRdb reanalyzed the PCR reads with MiXCR. The sample consists of tens of thousands of clones, roughly a fifth of them appearing once. Thyroid surgery had not been preceded by any treatment in any patient. The sequenced material came from blood. The receptor source for this set is a male donor with papillary thyroid cancer or a benign thyroid nodule (not recorded which). Some clones in this sample may be carry-over from other donors' samples.

This clone was observed many times. J is TRBJ1-1 and V is TRBV6-6; TRBD1 matches at 9 bases. The germline V gene encodes CDR1 MNHNY and CDR2 SVGAGI (reference sequence). The length of the CDR3 is 15 residues. J was trimmed by 1 base and V by 2 bases; bases with no gene match: 2. For the CDR3, the DNA is TGTGCCAGCAGTTACCCGGGACAGGGGAACACTGAAGCTTTCTTT. Its translation: CASSYPGQGNTEAFF.

This clone was counted a few times. This chain joins TRBV27 and TRBJ1-1; TRBD1 is a possible D gene (6 bases). The CDR3 has 12 amino acids. Between the trimmed V and J ends, which lost 5 bases and 5 bases, there was a span of 9 bases. From germline, CDR1 is MNHEY and CDR2 SMNVEV (reference sequence). The CDR3 nucleotides are TGTGCCAGCAGTCCCCAGGGGACTGAAGCTTTCTTT. Encoded protein: CASSPQGTEAFF.

The gene calls are TRBV14 and TRBJ1-2; D not resolved. Trimming took off 4 bases at V and 3 bases at J, with 12 bases between the two ends. The CDR3 has 14 residues. CDR1 and CDR2 from the germline V gene are SGHDN and FVKESK. DNA for the CDR3: TGTGCCAGCAGCCGATCGTGGGGTGACTATGGCTACACCTTC. This codes for CASSRSWGDYGYTF.

V gene TRBV6-1 combines with J gene TRBJ1-1; D might be TRBD1 (6 bases). CDR1 is MNHNS and CDR2 is SASEGT in the germline V gene. Trimming cost V 2 bases and J 0 bases, with 16 bases left between them. The CDR3 length is 17 residues. The CDR3 nucleotides are TGTGCCAGCAGTGAATTAATCGGGGACATCATGAACACTGAAGCTTTCTTT. Residues: CASSELIGDIMNTEAFF.

This clone was seen a single time. The gene calls are TRBV7-8 and TRBJ2-7; 11 positions match TRBD1. J lost 2 bases, V lost 10 bases, and 13 bases had no gene match. The germline V gene encodes CDR1 SGHVS and CDR2 FQNEAQ. This CDR3 comprises 16 residues. The CDR3 DNA is TGTGCCATCATCTTGGGGGCGGGACAGGGGGCCTACGAGCAGTACTTC. Translating gives CAIILGAGQGAYEQYF.

This clone was recorded at least ten times. The rearrangement links TRBV20-1 to TRBJ2-1, with TRBD2 identical over 10 bases. Germline trimming cut 3 bases from V and 4 bases from J; bases unmatched to any gene: 3. In germline, CDR1 is DFQATT, CDR2 SNEGSKA (reference sequence). The CDR3 is 14 residues long. CDR3 DNA: TGCAGTGCTAGCGTAGCGGGGGGATACAATGAGCAGTTCTTC. Encoded protein: CSASVAGGYNEQFF.

Notes on this clone: This may come from a read error, since a much larger clone is one base off. The chain links TRBV7-2 to TRBJ2-7; D is undetermined. Trimming took off 0 bases at V and 2 bases at J, with 17 bases between the two ends. CDR1 SGHTA and CDR2 FQGNSA come from the germline V gene. This CDR3 contains 17 residues. CDR3 sequence reads: CASSLATLVDTPYEQYF. The CDR3 DNA reads as TGTGCCAGCAGCTTAGCGACTTTAGTAGACACACCCTACGAGCAGTACTTC.

The J gene is TRBJ2-5, the V gene TRBV20-1; no clear D. With 6 bases removed from V and 9 bases from J, the gap between germline ends came to 17 bases. CDR3 length: 12 residues. CDR1 and CDR2 from the germline V gene are DFQATT and SNEGSKA (reference sequence). The CDR3 loop is CSAEHTDEAQYF. The CDR3, as DNA: TGCAGTGCCGAACACACGGACGAGGCCCAGTACTTC.

This clone was seen at least ten times. V and J are TRBV6-5 and TRBJ2-1; 10 nucleotides line up with TRBD2. Losses at the gene ends were 4 bases for V and 7 bases for J; bases not matched to a gene: 10. The germline CDR1 and CDR2 sequences are MNHEY and SVGAGI. CDR3 length: 16 amino acids. CDR3 region: CASSFKAGGLRNEQFF. The CDR3 DNA sequence: TGTGCCAGCAGTTTCAAAGCGGGGGGGCTGAGGAATGAGCAGTTCTTC.

Ten or more counts support this clone. The chain couples TRBV25-1 to TRBJ1-1, with D tentatively TRBD1 (5 bases). V was clipped by 6 bases and J by 3 bases, with 14 bases between them. The CDR3 is made up of 14 amino acids. Germline CDR1 MGHDK, CDR2 SYGVNS. Written as DNA, the CDR3 is TGTGCCAGCAGGCACGGGAGGGACTACACTGAAGCTTTCTTT. As protein: CASRHGRDYTEAFF.

CDR3 nucleotides: TGCGCCAGCACGATTTCACGGACAAACACTGAAGCTTTCTTT. Translating gives CASTISRTNTEAFF. This chain links TRBV4-1 with TRBJ1-1, with D possibly TRBD1 on 5 matching bases. The V gene's germline CDR1 is MGHRA and CDR2 YSYEKL. The germline V and J ends were trimmed by 7 bases and 2 bases, with 14 bases remaining between them. CDR3 length equals 14 residues.

V is TRBV5-1 and J is TRBJ2-7; D not resolved. Between the trimmed V and J ends, which lost 7 bases and 2 bases, there was a span of 16 bases. In germline, CDR1 is SGHRS, CDR2 YFSETQ. CDR3 length equals 14 residues. The CDR3 region is CASCELLATYEQYF. The CDR3, as DNA: TGCGCCAGCTGCGAGTTATTGGCTACCTACGAGCAGTACTTC.

This clone was detected only a few times. The chain links TRBV6-1 to TRBJ1-2; 9 bases match TRBD1. The CDR3 length is 15 residues. Trimming removed 6 bases from V and 1 base from J; junction bases left unmatched: 6. Germline values: CDR1 MNHNS, CDR2 SASEGT. The CDR3 spells CASRRKGQGNYGYTF. The CDR3 DNA reads as TGTGCCAGCAGACGAAAGGGACAGGGTAACTATGGCTACACCTTC.

This clone was detected only once. A junction boundary mismatches the germline segment, possibly from a read error. CDR3 sequence: CASSHTSGRFPVF. CDR3 bases: TGTGCCAGCAGCCATACTAGCGGGAGGTTCCCAGTCTTC. The chain carries TRBV7-2 and TRBJ2-1, with TRBD2 matching 12 bases. CDR3 length: 13 amino acids. In germline, CDR1 is SGHTA, CDR2 FQGNSA.

The chain recombines TRBV5-1 with TRBJ2-7; 14 nucleotides align to TRBD2. The germline V gene encodes CDR1 SGHRS and CDR2 YFSETQ. This CDR3 region has 15 residues. Germline trimming cut 2 bases from V and 6 bases from J; bases unmatched to any gene: 4. This CDR3 is CASSLGLAGGVEQYF. Written as DNA, the CDR3 is TGCGCCAGCAGCTTAGGACTAGCGGGAGGTGTCGAGCAGTACTTC.

This clone was detected ten times or more. The genes are TRBV5-1 and TRBJ1-2; 8 bases match TRBD1. The CDR3 is 11 residues long. From germline, CDR1 is SGHRS and CDR2 YFSETQ. Trimming took 10 bases from V and 7 from J; bases not matched to a gene: 6. The DNA for the CDR3 is TGCGCCCCAGGGGGCCCGGGTGGCTACACCTTC. It codes for CAPGGPGGYTF.

The chain combines TRBV11-2 with TRBJ2-3; D uncertain. Trimming took 4 bases from V and 3 from J, leaving 5 bases between them. CDR3 length: 12 amino acids. Looked up from germline, CDR1 is SGHAT and CDR2 is FQNNGV. As DNA, the CDR3 is TGTGCCAGCAGCTCGAGGACAGATACGCAGTATTTT. Encoded protein: CASSSRTDTQYF. The full variable domain, completed using reference TRBV11-2 and TRBJ2-3, is EAGVAQSPRYKIIEKRQSVAFWCNPISGHATLYWYQQILGQGPKLLIQFQNNGVVDDSQLPKDRFSAERLKGVDSTLKIQPAKLEDSAVYLCASSSRTDTQYFGPGTRLTVL.

This clone was counted many times. The chain joins TRBV7-6 to TRBJ2-2, with 9 bases that match TRBD1. The CDR3 is 15 residues long. Germline CDR1 is SGHVS and CDR2 is FNYEAQ. Losses at the gene ends were 4 bases for V and 4 bases for J; bases not matched to a gene: 4. CDR3 DNA sequence: TGTGCCAGCAGCTCGGACAGGGGAGTCACCGGGGAGCTGTTTTTT. It translates to CASSSDRGVTGELFF.

Regarding this clone: A much more abundant neighbour one base away suggests this may be a read error. V gene TRBV19 combines with J gene TRBJ2-1; 9 bases are shared with TRBD2. CDR1 LNHDA and CDR2 SQIVND come from the germline V gene (reference sequence). The CDR3 has 14 amino acids. CDR3 region: CVSRIGGTSSEQFF. The CDR3 DNA reads as TGTGTCAGTCGTATAGGAGGGACTAGCAGTGAGCAGTTCTTC.

This clone was detected a few times. V gene TRBV28 combines with J gene TRBJ2-6; TRBD1 is a possible D gene (6 bases). V gave up 5 bases and J gave up 0 bases, with 14 bases separating them. Germline V lookup: CDR1 MDHEN, CDR2 SYDVKM. The length of the CDR3 is 17 residues. CDR3 region: CASSNGQNPSGANVLTF. The CDR3 bases are TGTGCCAGCAGTAACGGACAGAATCCCTCTGGGGCCAACGTCCTGACTTTC.

This clone has more than one count but fewer than ten. A clone one base away is much larger, so this may be a read error. The chain carries TRBV6-1 and TRBJ2-7; D could derive from TRBD1 or TRBD2 (5 bases each). CDR3 length: 14 amino acids. Trimming stripped 3 bases from V and 3 bases from J, with 12 bases between. Germline CDR1 is MNHNS and CDR2 is SASEGT. The CDR3 DNA follows: TGTGCCAGCAGTGATGGGACCTGGCTCTACGAGCAGTACTTC. Translation gives CASSDGTWLYEQYF.

This clone is classed as medium-sized (0.01 to 0.1%). This CDR3 is CASKDLAGSSYNEQFF. CDR3 in DNA: TGCGCCAGCAAGGACCTAGCGGGAAGCTCCTACAATGAGCAGTTCTTC. The chain links TRBV5-1 to TRBJ2-1, with 9 positions matching TRBD2. The length of the CDR3 is 16 residues. The trim removed 6 bases at V and 0 bases at J, leaving 7 bases unmatched. Per the germline V gene, CDR1 is SGHRS and CDR2 is YFSETQ.